This T cell receptor (beta chain) was sequenced for a study of blood T cells in healthy people across ages. Points from the study as a whole: Naive T cell percentage by flow cytometry tracked strongly with beta diversity. Researchers judged that diversity estimates from one million T cells fell short of true values.

The authors ran a second PCR of about 6 to 11 cycles using a sample-barcoded 5' primer and a J-beta primer mix. One entry per CDR3 protein results from TCRdb running MiXCR on the 5' RACE reads. Among about 1.6 million distinct CDR3 sequences, about 35% were seen once, and the ten largest hold over 9%. Germline V lookup: CDR1 SGHAT, CDR2 FQDESV (reference sequence). The CDR3 contains 15 residues. This clonotype was seen a single time. What it binds is unknown. The junction does not match germline at one end; this may be a read error. This sequence was found in a woman in her twenties or thirties in good health. The chain links TRBV11-1 to TRBJ2-1; 9 bases are shared with TRBD1. The sample was blood. CDR3 coding DNA: TGTGCCAGCCGTACAGGGGGCACTTCCTACAATGAGCGGTTCTTC. As protein: CASRTGGTSYNERFF.